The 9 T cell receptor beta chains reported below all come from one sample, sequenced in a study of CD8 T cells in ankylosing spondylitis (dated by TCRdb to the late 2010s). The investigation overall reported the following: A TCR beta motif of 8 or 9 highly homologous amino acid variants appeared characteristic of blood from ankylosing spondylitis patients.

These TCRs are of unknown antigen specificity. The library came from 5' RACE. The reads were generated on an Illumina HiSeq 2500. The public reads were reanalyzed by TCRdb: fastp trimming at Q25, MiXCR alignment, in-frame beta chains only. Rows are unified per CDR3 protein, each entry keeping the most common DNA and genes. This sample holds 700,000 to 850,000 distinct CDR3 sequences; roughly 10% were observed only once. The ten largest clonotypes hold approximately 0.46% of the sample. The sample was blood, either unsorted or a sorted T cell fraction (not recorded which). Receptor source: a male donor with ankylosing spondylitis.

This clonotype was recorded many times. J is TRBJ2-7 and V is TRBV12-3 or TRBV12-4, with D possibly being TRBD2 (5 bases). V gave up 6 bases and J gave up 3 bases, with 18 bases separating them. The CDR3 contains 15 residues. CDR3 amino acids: CASSLPRRGYYEQYF. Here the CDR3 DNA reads TGTGCCAGCAGCCTACCGCGGCGAGGGTACTACGAGCAGTACTTC.

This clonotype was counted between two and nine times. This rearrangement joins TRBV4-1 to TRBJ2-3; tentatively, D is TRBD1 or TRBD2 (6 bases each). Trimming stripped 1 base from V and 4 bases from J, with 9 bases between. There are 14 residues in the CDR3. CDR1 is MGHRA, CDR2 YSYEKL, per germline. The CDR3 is CASSQGGAPDTQYF. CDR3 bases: TGCGCCAGCAGCCAAGGGGGGGCCCCAGATACGCAGTATTTT.

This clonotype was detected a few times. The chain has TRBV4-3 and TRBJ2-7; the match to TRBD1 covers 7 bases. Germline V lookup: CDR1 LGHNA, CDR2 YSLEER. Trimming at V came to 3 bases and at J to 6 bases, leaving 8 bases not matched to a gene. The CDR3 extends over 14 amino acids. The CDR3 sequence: CASSHPGQGVEQYF. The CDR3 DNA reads TGCGCCAGCAGCCATCCCGGGCAGGGGGTCGAGCAGTACTTC.

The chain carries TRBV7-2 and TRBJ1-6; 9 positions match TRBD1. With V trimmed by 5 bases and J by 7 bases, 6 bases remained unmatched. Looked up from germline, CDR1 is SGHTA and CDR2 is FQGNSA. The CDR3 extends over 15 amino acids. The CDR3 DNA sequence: TGTGCCAGCAGCGTCCGGGACAGGGCGAATTCACCCCTCCACTTT. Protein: CASSVRDRANSPLHF.

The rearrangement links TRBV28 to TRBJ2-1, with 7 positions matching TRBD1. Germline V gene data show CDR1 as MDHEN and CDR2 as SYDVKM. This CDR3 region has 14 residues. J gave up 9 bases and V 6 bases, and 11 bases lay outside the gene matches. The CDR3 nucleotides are TGTGCCAGCAGCCGACCCGACAGGGTGGCTGAGCAGTTCTTC. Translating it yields CASSRPDRVAEQFF.

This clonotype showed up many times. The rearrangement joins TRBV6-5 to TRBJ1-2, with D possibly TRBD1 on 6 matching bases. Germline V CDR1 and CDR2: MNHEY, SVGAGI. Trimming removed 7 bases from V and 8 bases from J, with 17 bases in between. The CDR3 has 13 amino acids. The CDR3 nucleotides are TGTGCCAGCACCGAAACAGGGAGTCTAGGCTACACCTTC. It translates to CASTETGSLGYTF.

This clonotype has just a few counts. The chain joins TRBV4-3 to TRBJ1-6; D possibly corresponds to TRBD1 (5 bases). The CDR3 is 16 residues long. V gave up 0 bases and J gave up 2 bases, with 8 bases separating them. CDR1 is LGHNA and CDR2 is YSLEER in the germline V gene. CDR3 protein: CASSQDLGPYNSPLHF. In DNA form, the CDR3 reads TGCGCCAGCAGCCAAGATTTGGGACCCTATAATTCACCCCTCCACTTT.

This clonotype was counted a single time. CDR3: CASSSRTSGLPSYEQYF. The CDR3 DNA follows: TGTGCCAGCAGTTCCCGGACTAGCGGCTTACCCTCCTACGAGCAGTACTTC. The chain carries TRBV27 and TRBJ2-7, with 10 bases fitting TRBD2. CDR3 length: 17 amino acids. Germline V gene data show CDR1 as MNHEY and CDR2 as SMNVEV (reference sequence). V lost 4 bases, J lost 0 bases, and 9 bases stayed unmatched.

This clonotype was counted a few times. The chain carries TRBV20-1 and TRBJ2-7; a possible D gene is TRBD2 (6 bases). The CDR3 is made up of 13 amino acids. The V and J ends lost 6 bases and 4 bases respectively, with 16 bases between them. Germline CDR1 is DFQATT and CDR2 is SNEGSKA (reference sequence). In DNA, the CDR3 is TGCAGTGCCGGACGTGGCGGGACTTACGAGCAGTACTTC. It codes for CSAGRGGTYEQYF.